This TCR beta chain was identified in a study of CD8+ T cells in alopecia areata. Study-level background: In an open-label trial, patients got 5 to 10 mg tofacitinib twice daily.

This clone occurred once. Its antigen is not known. Germline V gene data show CDR1 as GTSNPN and CDR2 as SVGIG (reference sequence). CDR3 length equals 14 residues. V was shortened by 5 bases and J by 4 bases, with 17 bases between the two germline ends. cDNA reverse transcribed from extracted RNA served as the sequencing template. Here immunoSEQ multiplex PCR was the method, and the copy in TCRdb shows in-frame clones only, minus some. The top ten hold under 0.55% of the sample, which has a few hundred thousand clones, roughly two fifths seen once. Whole-study findings and limits: Many expanded lesional clones persisted during tofacitinib (in both scalp and blood). Researchers report lesional scalp, most notably alopecia totalis/universalis, outstripped normal scalp in clonality.

Treatment indicated: oral pan-JAK inhibitor, 5-10 mg twice daily. The sorting of PBMCs gave CD4+ and CD8+ T cells. The sequencing used CD4+ T cells sorted from blood, collected between weeks 30 and 35, from a patient treated with tofacitinib. The J gene is TRBJ1-2, the V gene TRBV30; weak D call: TRBD1 (6 bases). The clonotype originates from a human donor with alopecia areata. The CDR3 DNA reads as TGTGCCTGGGTTAGGGGACAACCTCTCTATGGCTACACCTTC. It translates to CAWVRGQPLYGYTF.